The 12 T cell receptor beta chains presented below share a single source sample, sequenced in a study of OX40 agonist ivuxolimab in advanced cancers. Library preparation employed the immunoSEQ multiplex PCR assay. TCRdb's version of the immuneACCESS table is confined to in-frame rearrangements and falls short of the full clone set. An unresolved V gene accounts for under half of the shortfall where checked; the remainder is of unknown origin. Within this sample are around 84,000 clones, with around 92% of them counted one time only. The ten most abundant clones make up 0.53% of the sample. Sequencing used CD4+ or CD8+ T cells sorted from blood, obtained in a trial of the OX40 agonist ivuxolimab. These receptors were obtained from an adult with an advanced solid tumor such as melanoma, head and neck, liver or kidney cancer.

The chain links TRBV28 to TRBJ1-2, with unresolved D. CDR3 length: 14 amino acids. The germline V gene encodes CDR1 MDHEN and CDR2 SYDVKM. V was pared by 5 bases and J by 3 bases, with 13 bases between. CDR3 nucleotides: TGTGCCAGCAGTGAAACTGGGCCCTACTATGGCTACACCTTC. Protein sequence: CASSETGPYYGYTF.

The CDR3 DNA reads as TGTGCCTGGAGTGGACAGGGGCAGGATACAGATACGCAGTATTTT. It codes for CAWSGQGQDTDTQYF. J is TRBJ2-3 and V is TRBV30; 8 bases fit TRBD1. Trimming removed 1 base from V and 3 bases from J; junction bases left unmatched: 6. The germline CDR1 and CDR2 sequences are GTSNPN and SVGIG (reference sequence). The CDR3 extends over 15 amino acids.

The rearrangement joins TRBV29-1 to TRBJ2-2; 16 bases are shared with TRBD2. The CDR3 covers 18 residues. Germline CDR1 is SQVTM and CDR2 is ANQGSEA. After removal of 5 bases from V and 4 bases from J, the junction contained 10 bases not matched to a gene. CDR3 sequence: CSVSSPGLAGGSTGELFF. CDR3 bases: TGCAGCGTTTCTAGTCCGGGACTAGCGGGAGGGAGCACCGGGGAGCTGTTTTTT.

The chain has TRBV4-2 and TRBJ2-2; D not resolved. Trimming removed 4 bases from V and 0 bases from J, with 9 bases in between. The germline V gene has CDR1 LGHNA and CDR2 YNFKEQ. The CDR3 extends over 15 amino acids. The CDR3 DNA is TGTGCCAGCAGCCCCGTACTAACGAACACCGGGGAGCTGTTTTTT. Protein product: CASSPVLTNTGELFF.

V and J are TRBV7-2 and TRBJ1-1, with D possibly matching TRBD1 (5 bases). The germline V gene encodes CDR1 SGHTA and CDR2 FQGNSA. The CDR3 loop spans 16 amino acids. V lost 4 bases, J lost 1 base, and 16 bases lay in between. The CDR3 loop is CASSSNLGRGNTEAFF. CDR3 DNA: TGTGCCAGCAGCTCTAATCTGGGGCGTGGGAACACTGAAGCTTTCTTT.

The genes are TRBV5-1 and TRBJ2-6, with a weak D call TRBD2 (5 bases). Germline lookup yields CDR1 SGHRS and CDR2 YFSETQ. Trimming shortened V by 4 bases and J by 7 bases, and 18 bases separated the two germline ends. The CDR3 consists of 16 residues. The CDR3 DNA is TGCGCCAGCAGCCTGGACTTCGCTCTGGGAGCCAACGTCCTGACTTTC. Residues: CASSLDFALGANVLTF.

The chain has TRBV5-1 and TRBJ2-5; 7 bases map to TRBD1. J lost 2 bases, V lost 1 base, and 5 bases had no gene match. The germline gives CDR1 SGHRS, CDR2 YFSETQ. The CDR3 runs to 15 residues. CDR3 nucleotides: TGCGCCAGCAGCTTGACAGGGGCCCCTCAAGAGACCCAGTACTTC. It specifies CASSLTGAPQETQYF.

V usage is TRBV9 and J usage is TRBJ2-2; 9 bases map to TRBD2. The V segment lost 2 bases and the J segment 1 base; nucleotides outside the gene matches: 0. The CDR3 sequence is 15 residues long. CDR1 is SGDLS and CDR2 is YYNGEE in the germline V gene. DNA for the CDR3: TGTGCCAGCAGCGTGACTAGCGGGAACACCGGGGAGCTGTTTTTT. Translated, it gives CASSVTSGNTGELFF.

The chain uses TRBV30 and TRBJ1-1, with D possibly matching TRBD1 (5 bases). V lost 0 bases and J lost 4, with 15 bases in between. This CDR3 comprises 15 residues. Germline V gives CDR1 GTSNPN, CDR2 SVGIG (reference sequence). The CDR3 DNA reads TGTGCCTGGAGTGTAGGGGAGGGGATCGTCACTGAAGCTTTCTTT. This gives the protein CAWSVGEGIVTEAFF.

The rearrangement links TRBV5-1 to TRBJ2-5; unclear D gene. V lost 0 bases, J lost 0 bases, and 3 bases lay in between. The germline gives CDR1 SGHRS, CDR2 YFSETQ. This CDR3 has 13 residues. CDR3 amino acids: CASSLGYQETQYF. CDR3 DNA sequence: TGCGCCAGCAGCTTGGGATACCAAGAGACCCAGTACTTC.

The chain couples TRBV9 to TRBJ2-2; the D is unclear. This CDR3 has 14 residues. V lost 0 bases and J lost 2, with 5 bases in between. The germline CDR1 and CDR2 sequences are SGDLS and YYNGEE. As DNA, the CDR3 is TGTGCCAGCAGCGTAGTCTCAAACACCGGGGAGCTGTTTTTT. Translation: CASSVVSNTGELFF.

The chain employs TRBV7-9 and TRBJ1-1, with unresolved D. The V end was cut by 1 base, the J end by 1 base, with 10 bases between. CDR1 is SEHNR, CDR2 FQNEAQ, per germline (reference sequence). This CDR3 is 15 amino acids long. Written as DNA, the CDR3 is TGTGCCAGCAGCTTAGGGGTTTCCCCGAACACTGAAGCTTTCTTT. Residues: CASSLGVSPNTEAFF.